One and the same sample provided the 8 T cell receptor beta chains below, sequenced in a study of cytomegalovirus exposure and HLA in healthy donors. PCR used 60 Vbeta primers and 13 Jbeta primers. Generated by immunoSEQ multiplex PCR, the TCRdb table keeps only in-frame clones and is missing some. Of about 98,000 clones listed, approximately 79% are singletons. Sequencing was done on a sample of PBMCs. The receptor source for this set is a male donor in good health and CMV-seronegative.

Only a few counts were recorded for this clone. The chain joins TRBV5-6 to TRBJ1-4; 7 positions agree with TRBD1. This CDR3 comprises 15 residues. The germline gives CDR1 SGHDT, CDR2 YYEEEE. The trim removed 6 bases at V and 8 bases at J, leaving 13 bases unmatched. In DNA, the CDR3 is TGTGCCAGCACCATTTTGGCCGGGACAGACGAAAAACTGTTTTTT. Translating gives CASTILAGTDEKLFF.

This clone has just a few counts. This chain links TRBV27 with TRBJ1-5; 7 nucleotides line up with TRBD1. The CDR3 has 15 residues. CDR1 is MNHEY, CDR2 SMNVEV, per germline (reference sequence). V lost 6 bases and J lost 4; bases outside the gene matches: 9. CDR3 protein: CASSPTTGTNQPQHF. CDR3 sequence (DNA): TGTGCCAGCAGCCCGACGACAGGGACGAATCAGCCCCAGCATTTT.

The rearrangement links TRBV7-8 to TRBJ2-7; tentative D call: TRBD2 (6 bases). V lost 5 bases, J lost 5 bases, and 19 bases lay in between. This CDR3 has 15 amino acids. Per the germline V gene, CDR1 is SGHVS and CDR2 is FQNEAQ. CDR3 coding DNA: TGTGCCAGCAGCGGCTGGGACTTTTCGAGCCACGAGCAGTACTTC. As protein: CASSGWDFSSHEQYF. Based on the CDR3 plus reference TRBV7-8 and TRBJ2-7, the full variable domain is GAGVSQSPRYKVAKRGQDVALRCDPISGHVSLFWYQQALGQGPEFLTYFQNEAQLDKSGLPSDRFFAERPEGSVSTLKIQRTQQEDSAVYLCASSGWDFSSHEQYFGPGTRLTVT.

The chain joins TRBV4-2 to TRBJ2-7; the D is unclear. Trimming took off 4 bases at V and 0 bases at J, with 7 bases between the two ends. The CDR3 contains 13 residues. Germline lookup yields CDR1 LGHNA and CDR2 YNFKEQ. The CDR3 DNA reads as TGTGCCAGCAGCCGAACAGACTCCTACGAGCAGTACTTC. Translated: CASSRTDSYEQYF.

This rearrangement joins TRBV28 to TRBJ2-3, with 9 bases aligning to TRBD2. CDR3 size: 16 residues. Germline-derived CDR1 and CDR2 are MDHEN and SYDVKM. V lost 5 bases, J lost 0 bases, and 6 bases stayed unmatched. Written as DNA, the CDR3 is TGTGCCAGCAGTCGCGCGGGACTAGCTAGCACAGATACGCAGTATTTT. Residues: CASSRAGLASTDTQYF.

The rearrangement links TRBV18 to TRBJ2-7, with TRBD2 matching over 13 bases. V trimming: 6 bases; J trimming: 5 bases; junction bases outside the gene matches: 10. This CDR3 contains 16 residues. CDR1 is KGHSH, CDR2 LQKENI, per germline. The CDR3 loop reads CASSLGLAGPPHEQYF. As DNA, the CDR3 is TGTGCCAGCTCGCTGGGACTAGCGGGACCACCACACGAGCAGTACTTC.

V gene TRBV28 combines with J gene TRBJ1-2, with D unclear. Germline CDR1 MDHEN, CDR2 SYDVKM. V lost 6 bases and J 2 bases, leaving 13 bases between the germline ends. The CDR3 is 14 amino acids. CDR3 loop: CASRLPQSNYGYTF. CDR3 DNA: TGTGCCAGCAGATTACCACAGTCCAACTATGGCTACACCTTC.

The chain carries TRBV30 and TRBJ2-1; 7 bases match TRBD2. Per the germline V gene, CDR1 is GTSNPN and CDR2 is SVGIG (reference sequence). J gave up 4 bases and V 8 bases, and 14 bases lay outside the gene matches. The CDR3 contains 15 residues. Here the CDR3 reads CARISGGATYNEQFF. The CDR3 nucleotides read TGTGCCCGGATTTCGGGAGGTGCTACGTACAATGAGCAGTTCTTC.